The 21 T cell receptor beta chains presented below share a single source sample, sequenced in a study of T cells in women clearing cervical HPV infection. Method: immunoSEQ multiplex PCR; TCRdb's copy keeps in-frame clones and lacks some. There are around 39,000 clones in the sample, with 5.5% to 8% held by the top ten. Sequencing used blood buffy coat. Receptors originate from a woman between 18 and 70 years old with a cervical HPV16 infection that either progressed to CIN3+ or cleared (not recorded which).

Comments on this clone: The read ends 3 residues before the CDR3 terminus; that terminus is restored from the germline J gene. The rearrangement uses TRBV5-4 and TRBJ2-3; D not resolved. Germline V lookup: CDR1 SGHNT, CDR2 YYREEE (reference sequence). The CDR3 consists of 13 residues. V gave up 0 bases and J gave up 6 bases, with 8 bases separating them. CDR3 DNA, as far as it was read: TGTGCCAGCAGCTTGGGCGCGGAGGATACG. Its translation: CASSLGAEDT. The whole CDR3 protein reads CASSLGAEDTQYF.

A word on this clone: The read terminates 3 residues before the CDR3 end, so the remaining end is supplied by the germline J gene. Other DNA sequences within the sample encode an identical CDR3. The J gene is TRBJ1-3, the V gene TRBV19, with unresolved D. CDR3 length: 15 amino acids. V lost 4 bases and J lost 1, with 11 bases in between. CDR1 is LNHDA, CDR2 SQIVND, per germline (reference sequence). CDR3 protein: CASSTPTGSGNTIYF. The sequenced CDR3 bases are TGTGCCAGTAGTACCCCCACGGGGTCTGGAAACACC.

About this clone: Coverage ceases 3 residues before the CDR3 finishes, and the germline J gene fills in the end. This chain uses TRBV20-1 with TRBJ2-1; the D gene is possibly TRBD2 (6 bases). The CDR3 covers 14 residues. With 0 bases removed from V and 6 bases from J, the gap between germline ends came to 12 bases. Germline V gene lookup returns CDR1 DFQATT and CDR2 SNEGSKA (reference sequence). CDR3 region: CSAREGSGVNEQFF. The covered CDR3 bases are TGCAGTGCTAGAGAGGGTAGCGGAGTCAATGAG.

Concerning this clone itself: The read ends 3 residues early relative to the CDR3; the germline J gene fills the gap. The rearrangement links TRBV20-1 to TRBJ2-3, with D possibly being TRBD2 (7 bases). The CDR3 runs to 14 residues. Germline lookup yields CDR1 DFQATT and CDR2 SNEGSKA (reference sequence). The germline V and J ends were trimmed by 6 bases and 4 bases, with 17 bases remaining between them. The CDR3 sequence is CSAGGRLFSDTQYF. The CDR3 DNA, read in part, is TGCAGTGCGGGGGGGCGGCTCTTTTCAGATACG.

Regarding this clone: The read stops 3 residues short of the end of the CDR3; the missing end is completed from the germline J gene. Other DNA variants within this sample encode the same CDR3. The chain is built from TRBV2 and TRBJ2-2, with D perhaps TRBD1 (6 bases). Germline V lookup: CDR1 SNHLY, CDR2 FYNNEI. CDR3 size: 13 residues. V was pared by 6 bases and J by 6 bases, with 11 bases between. CDR3 sequence: CASSQGGAGELFF. Incomplete CDR3 DNA: TGTGCCAGCAGCCAAGGGGGAGCCGGGGAG.

CDR3 protein: CASSEAGQGDTGELFF. The sequenced part of the CDR3 DNA is TGTGCCAGCAGTGAAGCGGGACAGGGTGACACCGGGGAG. V usage is TRBV2 and J usage is TRBJ2-2; 9 nucleotides agree with TRBD1. The CDR3 is cut off 3 residues early in the read; its end comes from the germline J gene. The CDR3 is made up of 16 amino acids. With V trimmed by 0 bases and J by 3 bases, 2 bases remained unmatched. Germline CDR1 and CDR2: SNHLY and FYNNEI.

In regard to this clone: From the germline J gene comes the end of the CDR3, since the read stops 3 residues before it. The V call is TRBV28, the J call TRBJ1-4; 10 bases align to TRBD1. The CDR3 loop spans 14 amino acids. CDR1 MDHEN and CDR2 SYDVKM come from the germline V gene. V shed 5 bases and J 7 bases; nucleotides not matched to a gene: 4. The covered CDR3 bases are TGTGCCAGCAGTACGACAGGGGGCGGTGAAAAA. Protein product: CASSTTGGGEK. In full, the CDR3 is CASSTTGGGEKLFF.

In the case of this clone: The read stops 3 residues short of the end of the CDR3; the missing end is completed from the germline J gene. The genes are TRBV2 and TRBJ1-5, with D perhaps matching TRBD1 (5 bases). The germline gives CDR1 SNHLY, CDR2 FYNNEI. The CDR3 is 15 amino acids. Trimming stripped 5 bases from V and 0 bases from J, with 11 bases between. The CDR3 reads CASSIQEYSNQPQHF. The CDR3 bases that were read are TGTGCCAGCAGTATACAGGAATATAGCAATCAGCCC.

As to this clone: Sequencing ends 3 residues short of the CDR3 end; the germline J gene provides the rest. The chain uses TRBV20-1 and TRBJ2-3; 11 nucleotides line up with TRBD2. This CDR3 is 15 amino acids long. Looked up from germline, CDR1 is DFQATT and CDR2 is SNEGSKA (reference sequence). The junction had 5 bases not matched to a gene; V was cut back by 6 bases and J by 0 bases. CDR3 region: CSALAGASSTDTQYF. CDR3 DNA, as far as it was read: TGCAGTGCACTAGCGGGAGCTTCTAGCACAGATACG.

About this clone itself: The read stops 3 residues short of the end of the CDR3; the missing end is completed from the germline J gene. The chain is built from TRBV19 and TRBJ1-3, with D unclear. The CDR3 spans 15 residues. CDR1 LNHDA and CDR2 SQIVND come from the germline V gene (reference sequence). V shed 0 bases and J shed 0 bases, with 6 bases lying between them. Incomplete CDR3 DNA: TGTGCCAGTAGTATAGAACGGTTCTCTGGAAACACC. It yields the protein CASSIERFSGNT. In full, the CDR3 is CASSIERFSGNTIYF.

As for this clone: The read stops 3 residues short of the end of the CDR3; the missing end is completed from the germline J gene. The rearrangement links TRBV19 to TRBJ1-2; D may be TRBD1 (5 bases). CDR3 length: 15 amino acids. CDR1 and CDR2 from the germline V gene are LNHDA and SQIVND (reference sequence). Trimming took off 0 bases at V and 6 bases at J, with 14 bases between the two ends. This chain's CDR3 is CASSIDLGRGDGYTF. CDR3 DNA (partial): TGTGCCAGTAGTATAGATCTGGGAAGGGGCGATGGC.

A note on this clone: The CDR3 extends 3 residues past the end of the read, so its final part is completed from the germline J gene. This chain uses TRBV11-2 with TRBJ1-2, with D unresolved. Trimming stripped 4 bases from V and 4 bases from J, with 4 bases between. This CDR3 region has 11 residues. Germline V gene sequence: CDR1 SGHAT, CDR2 FQNNGV. The CDR3 loop is CASSSFYGYTF. The DNA read from the CDR3 is TGTGCCAGCAGCTCGTTCTATGGC.

Notes on this clone: The missing CDR3 end, 3 residues past where the read stops, is filled in from the germline J gene. The V gene is TRBV19, the J gene TRBJ1-2; 9 positions match TRBD1. CDR1 and CDR2 from the germline V gene are LNHDA and SQIVND (reference sequence). CDR3 length equals 13 residues. This CDR3 is CASSTGTGQGYTF. CDR3 DNA, as far as it was read: TGTGCCAGTAGTACCGGGACAGGGCAAGGC.

In the case of this clone: The CDR3 end falls 3 residues outside the read, so it is completed with the germline J gene. The chain has TRBV11-3 and TRBJ2-7; D gene ambiguous. V was pared by 2 bases and J by 6 bases, with 8 bases between. Germline CDR1 is SGHNT and CDR2 is YENEEA. There are 12 residues in the CDR3. CDR3 residues: CASSLLTGEQYF. The sequenced part of the CDR3 DNA is TGTGCCAGCAGCTTACTTACCGGCGAG.

With regard to this clone: The CDR3 extends 3 residues past the end of the read, so its final part is completed from the germline J gene. This chain connects TRBV2 to TRBJ1-1, with TRBD1 as a possible D gene (6 bases). CDR3 size: 14 residues. V shed 1 base and J shed 1 base, with 7 bases lying between them. Germline lookup yields CDR1 SNHLY and CDR2 FYNNEI. The DNA read from the CDR3 is TGTGCCAGCAGTGAAGGAGGGGGGAACACTGAA. It encodes CASSEGGGNTE. The entire CDR3 sequence reads CASSEGGGNTEAFF. The full variable domain, rest sourced from reference TRBV2 and TRBJ1-1, is EPEVTQTPSHQVTQMGQEVILRCVPISNHLYFYWYRQILGQKVEFLVSFYNNEISEKSEIFDDQFSVERPDGSNFTLKIRSTKLEDSAMYFCASSEGGGNTEAFFGQGTRLTVV.

About this clone: The read terminates 3 residues before the CDR3 end, so the remaining end is supplied by the germline J gene. The genes are TRBV5-1 and TRBJ2-4, with D possibly TRBD1 on 5 matching bases. The length of the CDR3 is 14 residues. Germline V gene lookup returns CDR1 SGHRS and CDR2 YFSETQ. Partial CDR3 DNA: TGCGCCAGCAGCGACCAGGGTCCCCAAGAGACT. This encodes CASSDQGPQET. Given in full, the CDR3 is CASSDQGPQETQYF.

On this clone itself: The CDR3 is cut off 3 residues early in the read; its end comes from the germline J gene. The V and J genes are TRBV14 and TRBJ2-7; D uncertain. V was shortened by 0 bases and J by 1 base, with 7 bases between the two germline ends. The CDR3 loop spans 14 amino acids. Germline lookup yields CDR1 SGHDN and CDR2 FVKESK. The CDR3 spells CASSQDPYSYEQYF. The CDR3 DNA, read in part, is TGTGCCAGCAGCCAAGACCCGTATTCCTACGAG.

As regards this clone: The read ends 3 residues early relative to the CDR3; the germline J gene fills the gap. The chain couples TRBV20-1 to TRBJ1-1; 9 bases are a match to TRBD1. The germline V gene encodes CDR1 DFQATT and CDR2 SNEGSKA (reference sequence). The CDR3 runs to 14 residues. V lost 5 bases to trimming and J lost 6 bases; unmatched junction nucleotides: 10. Partial CDR3 DNA: TGCAGTGCTGGGGGACAGGGAAGTCCCCCTGAA. The encoded protein is CSAGGQGSPPE. The whole CDR3 is CSAGGQGSPPEAFF.

For this clone: From the germline J gene comes the end of the CDR3, since the read stops 3 residues before it. The chain couples TRBV10-3 to TRBJ1-5, with D maybe TRBD1 (6 bases). Trimming shortened V by 6 bases and J by 1 base, and 13 bases separated the two germline ends. Per the germline V gene, CDR1 is ENHRY and CDR2 is SYGVKD. The CDR3 length is 15 residues. This CDR3 reads CAIRRGLESNQPQHF. The sequenced CDR3 bases are TGTGCCATCAGAAGGGGGTTAGAAAGCAATCAGCCC.

On this clone itself: Read sequence stops 3 residues before the CDR3 end, and the germline J gene provides the missing end. The chain has TRBV5-1 and TRBJ1-2; 9 nucleotides match TRBD1. Per germline, CDR1 SGHRS and CDR2 YFSETQ. CDR3 length: 14 amino acids. V trimming: 3 bases; J trimming: 6 bases; junction bases outside the gene matches: 6. This CDR3 reads CASSYRDREDGYTF. The part of the CDR3 DNA that was read is TGCGCCAGCAGCTACCGGGACAGGGAGGATGGC.

The CDR3 bases that were read are TGTGCCAGCTCACCACCGTGGGGGGAGGCTGAA. Its translation: CASSPPWGEAE. The whole CDR3 region reads CASSPPWGEAEAFF. The chain is built from TRBV18 and TRBJ1-1, with D perhaps matching TRBD1 (5 bases). The CDR3 end is not reached by the read, which stops 3 residues before it; the germline J gene fills it in. Germline V CDR1 and CDR2: KGHSH, LQKENI. This CDR3 spans 14 amino acids. V was pared by 0 bases and J by 6 bases, with 11 bases between.